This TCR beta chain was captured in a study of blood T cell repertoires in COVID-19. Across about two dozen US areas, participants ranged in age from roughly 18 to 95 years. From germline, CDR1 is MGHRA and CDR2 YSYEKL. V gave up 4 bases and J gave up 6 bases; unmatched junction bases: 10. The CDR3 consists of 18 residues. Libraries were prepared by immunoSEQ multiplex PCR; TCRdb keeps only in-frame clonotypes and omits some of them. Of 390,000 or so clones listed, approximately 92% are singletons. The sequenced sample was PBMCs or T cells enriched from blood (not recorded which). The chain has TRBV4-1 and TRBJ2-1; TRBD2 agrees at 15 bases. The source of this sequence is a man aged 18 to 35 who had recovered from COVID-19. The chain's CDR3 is CASSPGTSGGSLGNEQFF. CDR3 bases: TGCGCCAGCAGCCCTGGGACTAGCGGGGGGAGTCTGGGCAATGAGCAGTTCTTC.